This TCR beta chain was captured by sequencing in a study of blood T cells in healthy people across ages. Study-wide findings and caveats: Estimates of total diversity, which came from one million sequenced T cells, were considered to be underestimates. More naive CD4+ cells and higher diversity were found in long-lived than in aged donors.

This clonotype was seen a few times. Its specificity is not known. CDR3 size: 16 residues. Germline CDR1 SGHNT, CDR2 YYREEE (reference sequence). J lost 8 bases, V lost 4 bases, and 11 bases had no gene match. Donors gave around 9.8 milliliters of peripheral blood apiece. A second PCR of roughly 6 to 12 cycles used a sample-barcoded 5' primer and a J-beta primer mix. TCRdb fed the 5' RACE reads into MiXCR, producing one record per CDR3 protein. The repertoire holds around 1,000,000 distinct CDR3 sequences, with about 25% as singletons. A further study also used this sample, focusing on T cells of mothers and their children.

Source material: blood. The chain joins TRBV5-4 to TRBJ1-4; 10 bases map to TRBD1. The clonotype was recovered from a girl aged 2 to 10 in good health. The CDR3 loop reads CASSLGRTGGKEKLFF. The CDR3 DNA follows: TGTGCCAGCAGCCTCGGGCGGACAGGGGGGAAGGAAAAACTGTTTTTT.